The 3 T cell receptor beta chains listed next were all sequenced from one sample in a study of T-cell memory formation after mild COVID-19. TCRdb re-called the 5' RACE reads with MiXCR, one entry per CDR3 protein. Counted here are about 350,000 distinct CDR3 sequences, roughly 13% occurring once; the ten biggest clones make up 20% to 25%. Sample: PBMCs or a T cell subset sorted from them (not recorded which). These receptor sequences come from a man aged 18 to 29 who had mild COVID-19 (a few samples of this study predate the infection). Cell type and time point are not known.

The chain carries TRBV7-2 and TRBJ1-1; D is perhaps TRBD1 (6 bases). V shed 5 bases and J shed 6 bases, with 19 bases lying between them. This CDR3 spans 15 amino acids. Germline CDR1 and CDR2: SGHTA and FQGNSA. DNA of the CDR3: TGTGCCAGCAGCCCCCCTGGGGGGCGACGCGCTGAAGCTTTCTTT. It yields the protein CASSPPGGRRAEAFF.

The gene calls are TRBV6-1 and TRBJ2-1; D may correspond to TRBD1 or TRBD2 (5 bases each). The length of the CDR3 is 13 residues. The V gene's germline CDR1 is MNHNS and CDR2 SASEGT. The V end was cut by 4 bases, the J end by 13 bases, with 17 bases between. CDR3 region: CASSGQNWDPQFF. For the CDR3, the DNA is TGTGCCAGCAGTGGCCAAAACTGGGACCCCCAGTTCTTC.

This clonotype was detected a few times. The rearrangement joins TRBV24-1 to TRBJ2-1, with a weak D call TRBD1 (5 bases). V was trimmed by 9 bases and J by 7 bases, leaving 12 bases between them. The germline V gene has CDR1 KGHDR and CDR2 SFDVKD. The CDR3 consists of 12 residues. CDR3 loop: CATQGDSNEQFF. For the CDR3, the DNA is TGTGCCACCCAGGGTGATAGTAATGAGCAGTTCTTC.